Sequencing of this T cell receptor (beta chain) was carried out in a study of cytomegalovirus exposure and HLA in healthy donors (dated by TCRdb to between 2016 and 2019). With respect to the entire study: According to an earlier analysis of 550 to 750 of the donors, about 179 million T cells yielded 90 million to 140 million unique TCR beta sequences and about 280 Gb of sequence data. Donor age, sex, ethnicity and CMV serostatus were compiled alongside the repertoire data. Both class I and class II loci were covered by HLA typing, at four-digit resolution. In a later genetic analysis, genome-wide SNP genotypes for about 55% of the roughly 700 donors were used, and that subset was treated as a discovery cohort. Because of strong linkage in the cohort, roughly 5 DR-DQ haplotypes were treated as single units for association and clustering. Across 398 genotyped donors of the cohort, an average of roughly 250,000 unique TCR beta nucleotide sequences per donor were sequenced, and roughly a sixth of those sequences were non-productive. All discovery cohort repertoires had been generated using a single sequencing platform. Rather than using new phenotypic data, the later analysis identified candidate immune exposures from TCR beta sequences and from how often those sequences occurred across donors. In a later analysis, previously published TCR beta repertoires from 550 to 750 donors were re-analyzed and high-resolution HLA genotyping was added so that TCR occurrence patterns could be studied. In addition to the first cohort of 666 subjects, a separate validation cohort of 100 to 150 different subjects was used. Roughly 310 gigabases of sequencing data and roughly 90 million unique TCR sequences were included in an early release covering 500 to 750 HLA-typed donors. The study profiled the T cell repertoires of hundreds of subjects by immunosequencing and related them to cytomegalovirus serostatus. Among the roughly 390 genotyped donors, around 79% belonged to the genetic ancestry cluster associated with self-reported Caucasian donors. The study combined high-throughput TCR immunosequencing, statistical association of individual TCRs with disease status, and machine learning to predict cytomegalovirus infection status. Typing coverage differed by locus: A, B, C, DRB1 and DQB1 were typed in about 629-630 donors, DQA1 in about 550, DPA1 in 600 to 610, and DPB1 in approximately 450. To decide whether each TCR beta V gene segment behaved as functional or pseudogenic, an earlier analysis of 587 of the donors relied on high-throughput TCR beta sequencing. The study aimed to test whether cataloging public T cell receptors could reveal signatures of past pathogen exposure. Beyond this particular receptor, the publication reports: Some 16 rarely observed V segments, including chromosome 9 orphons, were excluded from the earlier analysis of about 600 of the donors because counts were too low. Most TCR sequences were seen in very few donors, while some public TCRs were found in many individuals. Several of the top co-occurrence clusters appeared to be linked to parvovirus B19, influenza, CMV and Epstein-Barr virus, according to a later analysis. In an earlier analysis of some 640 of the donors, most TCR beta V segments were observed in productive rearrangements about 87% or about 30% of the time, broadly matching IMGT annotations. The study gave a list of 150 to 200 TCR beta chains associated with cytomegalovirus. When HLA alleles, especially DR and DQ, strongly co-occurred, TCR associations were difficult to assign to individual alleles. For the cohort, immune exposure information was limited to CMV serostatus. A further reported finding was that TCR beta sequences accurately predicted the HLA-A and HLA-B alleles for most subjects in the first cohort. According to a later genetic analysis, donors in an Asian-associated ancestry cluster had fewer N-insertions in productive TCRs than the approximately 630-donor mean. In both the original and validation cohorts, the classifier was reported to diagnose cytomegalovirus status with high specificity and sensitivity. In a later analysis, the rate of TCR association differed among HLA loci, with DRB1 alleles having the most associated TCRs and HLA-C alleles having the fewest. A later genetic analysis associated a missense DCLRE1C variant with V-gene and J-gene trimming of TCR beta chains, and an independent cohort replicated the association. Most CMV-associated TCR beta chains appeared to be HLA-restricted in a later analysis, and the HLA associations seemed to be driven largely by CMV exposure. The presence/absence analyses assumed that sequencing depth was roughly uniform across donors, and that assumption may not be true. A group of highly shared sequence variants was considered likely to be a technical artifact of the sequencing pipeline. At a false discovery rate of 0.05, a later analysis linked under 20,000 TCR beta sequences to specific HLA alleles. Because HLA typing was unavailable for some donors at each locus, only the typed subset was used in association tests. Compared with equally common non-associated chains, HLA-associated TCR beta chains in a later analysis were more clonally expanded and had lower generation probabilities. Correlated functional status among segregating V segments might be attributable to linkage disequilibrium, but an unknown experimental factor could not be ruled out. In vitro tests confirmed that three of the cytomegalovirus-associated TCR beta chains recognize cytomegalovirus antigens. It was suggested by the authors that the approach could potentially be generalized to other disease states and immunological phenotypes. Some IMGT-functional V segments, including TRBV6-2 and TRBV6-3, could not be distinguished by the 87-base-pair reads and were therefore excluded. In this cohort, only TCR beta chains were sequenced, and detectable features were limited by the absence of alpha or paired-chain data.

The germline V gene provides CDR1 SGHTA and CDR2 FQGTGA. Trimming leaves V shorter by 2 bases and J shorter by 6 bases, with the junction holding 0 bases beyond the gene matches. The CDR3 numbers 12 residues from cysteine through phenylalanine. The entry retains the CDR3 DNA only, 36 bases that are in frame from base 1. This clone has just a few counts. The clone's antigen remains unknown. Per-base quality was not reported, and no clone a single base away is much larger than it. Library preparation was by the immunoSEQ multiplex PCR assay. For the multiplex PCR, a mixture combining 60 forward primers for TCR Vbeta segments and 13 reverse primers for TCR Jbeta segments was used. The CDR3 region of rearranged TCR beta genes was amplified from genomic DNA by a multiplex PCR assay. The amplified TCR beta libraries were sequenced on the Illumina HiSeq System as 87-base-pair reads. Per the original workflow: A later analysis tallied approximately 87 million unique TCR beta chains across the 550 to 850 repertoires, and approximately 11 million of those chains were shared by two or more donors. Raw reads were error-corrected and collapsed into unique sequences with a nearest-neighbor algorithm that merged closely related sequences to remove PCR and sequencing errors. Alignment of CDR3 sequences to IMGT reference sequences was used to assign V, D and J gene segments. For a sequence to be retained, a match of at least six nucleotides was required to both a V gene segment and a J gene segment. A rearrangement was called productive if the CDR3 had no stop codons and remained in frame with V and J, and every other rearrangement was called non-productive. CDR3 was defined by IMGT convention, running from the second conserved V-encoded cysteine to the conserved J-encoded phenylalanine. In an earlier analysis of approximately 500 of the donors, sequences lacking an unambiguous match to a single V gene segment were excluded. An earlier analysis of a few hundred of the donors called V segments functional above 56.7% productive rearrangements and segregating when the between-donor standard deviation exceeded 5%. To diagnose cytomegalovirus status from the catalog of TCR beta chain sequences, a statistical classification framework was built. V and J gene assignment, in a later analysis, came from comparing TCR nucleotide sequences with IMGT/GENE-DB human TR gene sequences. Using the TCRdist pipeline, a later analysis assigned CDR3 sequences along with most-parsimonious VDJ recombination scenarios. A later analysis defined each TCR beta chain by its CDR3 amino acid sequence plus V-gene family, and excluded reads lacking a unique V-gene family. To address suspected cross-contamination and a sequencing artifact, a later analysis removed 450 to 700 highly shared, low-generation-probability nucleotide sequences. In a later analysis, a clonal expansion index for each public chain was calculated from normalized within-repertoire ranks of inferred template counts. A later analysis computed generation probabilities with a VDJ recombination model fitted to out-of-frame rearrangements, and checked the results against IGoR. In a later analysis, hypergeometric tests were used to score TCR-TCR, TCR-HLA and TCR-CMV co-occurrence, with a repertoire-size bias correction applied to TCR pairs. To estimate false discovery rates, a later analysis permuted the HLA or CMV assignments 20 times. In a later analysis, co-occurring TCRs were grouped using DBSCAN, and TCRdist sequence similarity was added for clustering within HLA-allele-positive subsets. Co-occurrence clustering excluded repertoires with fewer than 30,000 or more than 120,000 public chains, plus five with anomalous nucleotide sharing. Imported from immuneACCESS, the table was reduced by TCRdb to in-frame sequences with V and J called. These copies leave out some clones; in studies compared against another copy, an unresolved V gene accounts for under half, and the cause of the remainder is not known. V, J and clone size are taken as reported in that table, and D and trimming were inferred from the DNA itself. The sample table records approximately 82,000 clones; approximately 56% of these occur just once. The top ten clones comprise 5% to 6.5% of the sample.

The cohort consisted of 670 or so healthy bone marrow donors. At the time of sampling, every cohort member was nominally healthy, though immune exposures that went unrecorded were likely present. The donor was CMV seropositive and belonged to the group of some 290 seropositive cohort members. A peripheral blood sample was provided by each donor, and peripheral blood mononuclear cells were used for TCR beta sequencing. The Qiagen DNeasy Blood Extraction Kit was used to extract genomic DNA from the blood cell samples. Sequenced material: PBMCs. The source of this sequence is a young woman in good health and CMV-seropositive. The chain is assembled from TRBV7-3 and TRBJ1-1, and TRBD1 aligns with 7 junction nucleotides. CDR3 sequence: CASSLDRAEAFF. The DNA reads as follows: TGTGCCAGCAGCTTAGACAGGGCTGAAGCTTTCTTT. With all but the CDR3 taken from the reference TRBV7-3 and TRBJ1-1 genes, the full variable domain is: GAGVSQTPSNKVTEKGKYVELRCDPISGHTALYWYRQSLGQGPEFLIYFQGTGAADDSGLPNDRFFAVRPEGSVSTLKIQRTERGDSAVYLCASSLDRAEAFFGQGTRLTVV.